The 6 T cell receptor beta chains in this list originate from one sample, sequenced in a study of patients and donors after allogeneic stem cell transplantation. TCRdb reprocessed the RT-PCR reads via MiXCR and lists one record per CDR3 protein. The table lists some 960,000 distinct CDR3 sequences, more than 15% of them singletons. Sequences were obtained from blood, either unsorted or a sorted T cell fraction (not recorded which). These receptors all come from a human donor who was either an allogeneic HSCT recipient or a stem cell or donor lymphocyte infusion donor (not recorded which). It is not recorded whose cells these are; they may come from a transplant donor.

The chain employs TRBV7-2 and TRBJ1-1; possible D gene TRBD1, 5 bases. Germline values: CDR1 SGHTA, CDR2 FQGNSA. V lost 2 bases and J 1 base, leaving 11 bases between the germline ends. This CDR3 spans 15 amino acids. The CDR3 region has the DNA TGTGCCAGCAGCTTATGGGGACCGGCGAACACTGAAGCTTTCTTT. This translates into CASSLWGPANTEAFF.

This clonotype has a handful of counts. This chain links TRBV5-1 with TRBJ2-3; 10 positions agree with TRBD2. Looked up from germline, CDR1 is SGHRS and CDR2 is YFSETQ. Losses at the gene ends were 5 bases for V and 1 base for J; bases not matched to a gene: 7. The CDR3 contains 16 residues. The CDR3 nucleotides read TGCGCCAGCAGTTCATACGGGACTAGCGGCACAGATACGCAGTATTTT. This codes for CASSSYGTSGTDTQYF.

This clonotype was recorded a few times. This sequence joins TRBV10-3 and TRBJ1-4; no clear D. The CDR3 is 14 amino acids. The ends were cut back, 11 bases at V and 0 bases at J, with 13 bases in the middle. CDR1 ENHRY and CDR2 SYGVKD come from the germline V gene. CDR3 region: CASRGPTTNEKLFF. Written as DNA, the CDR3 is TGTGCCTCTAGAGGTCCGACAACTAATGAAAAACTGTTTTTT.

This sequence joins TRBV20-1 and TRBJ2-1; a weak D match, TRBD1 (6 bases). Germline V gives CDR1 DFQATT, CDR2 SNEGSKA (reference sequence). The germline V and J ends were trimmed by 6 bases and 7 bases, with 13 bases remaining between them. CDR3 length equals 12 residues. The CDR3 loop is CSAVVRGNEQFF. The CDR3 DNA sequence: TGCAGTGCGGTGGTTAGGGGGAATGAGCAGTTCTTC.

This chain joins TRBV5-1 and TRBJ2-4; TRBD1 aligns across 9 bases. Germline CDR1 is SGHRS and CDR2 is YFSETQ. The CDR3 extends over 15 amino acids. V lost 0 bases and J lost 7; bases outside the gene matches: 5. DNA for the CDR3: TGCGCCAGCAGCTTGGATGGGACAGGGCTGAACATTCAGTACTTC. Its protein is CASSLDGTGLNIQYF. The full variable domain, completed using reference TRBV5-1 and TRBJ2-4, is KAGVTQTPRYLIKTRGQQVTLSCSPISGHRSVSWYQQTPGQGLQFLFEYFSETQRNKGNFPGRFSGRQFSNSRSEMNVSTLELGDSALYLCASSLDGTGLNIQYFGAGTRLSVL.

The rearrangement uses TRBV29-1 and TRBJ1-1, with D unclear. CDR3 length: 12 residues. Trimming pared 7 bases from V and 1 base from J, leaving 10 bases between. Germline CDR1 is SQVTM and CDR2 is ANQGSEA. Here the CDR3 DNA reads TGCAGCGGACGCGAACAGAACACTGAAGCTTTCTTT. It translates to CSGREQNTEAFF. Full variable domain (missing parts from reference TRBV29-1 and TRBJ1-1): SAVISQKPSRDICQRGTSLTIQCQVDSQVTMMFWYRQQPGQSLTLIATANQGSEATYESGFVIDKFPISRPNLTFSTLTVSNMSPEDSSIYLCSGREQNTEAFFGQGTRLTVV.